This T cell receptor beta chain was observed in a study of cytomegalovirus exposure and HLA in healthy donors. Study context: The Caucasian-associated ancestry cluster contained approximately 81% of the approximately 430 genotyped donors.

CDR3 length equals 16 residues. V shed 11 bases and J shed 0 bases, with 22 bases lying between them. CDR1 and CDR2 (germline): SEHNR, FQNEAQ (reference sequence). The PCR was carried out with 60 Vbeta primers and 13 Jbeta primers. Libraries were prepared by immunoSEQ multiplex PCR; TCRdb keeps only in-frame clonotypes and omits some of them. Of about 140,000 clones detected, roughly 9.4% appear once; the ten largest clones hold over 1.5%. The receptor was isolated from a male donor in good health and CMV-seronegative. Sequencing was carried out using PBMCs. This rearrangement joins TRBV7-9 to TRBJ1-1; TRBD1 might be the D (6 bases). This CDR3 is CAVQGRDILMNTEAFF. CDR3 coding DNA: TGTGCCGTTCAGGGGAGGGACATTCTGATGAACACTGAAGCTTTCTTT.